This record looks at one TCR beta chain sequence and its context. This clone occurred a few times. Which antigen it targets is not known. Per-base quality was not reported, and no clone a single base away is much larger than it. All of the isolated RNA was reverse transcribed with the High Capacity cDNA Reverse Transcription Kit, so expressed TCRB transcripts were sequenced. Deep immunoSEQ sequencing was performed on naive, central memory and regulatory T cell samples, with an average of around 3.4 million total reads per sample. Sorted cells were lysed in RLT buffer and RNA was extracted with DNase-treated RNeasy Micro or Mini kits, depending on cell number. Each cell subset was processed separately to prevent cross-contamination, with patient and healthy donor samples processed together. The immunoSEQ multiplex PCR was used to amplify TCRB sequences from cDNA, generating 87-bp fragments that spanned the CDR3 region. Sequencing of the amplicons was performed on the Illumina HiSeq platform. Concerning the study's data processing: PCR bias was computationally corrected using synthetic template baselines, reads within Hamming distance 2 were collapsed, and singletons that could not be merged were discarded. Reads were aligned to IMGT to assign V, D and J genes, CDR3 length, and insertions or deletions at six rearrangement sites. Within each subset, clonotype counts were normalized to the number of sorted cells before true diversity and Gini coefficients were calculated with the tcR R package. The overlap coefficient, calculated on TCRB nucleotide sequences, was used to measure repertoire sharing. Out-of-frame TCRB sequences from naive cells were analyzed as a proxy for the pre-selection repertoire. In TCRdb, the immuneACCESS table is reduced to in-frame sequences with V and J assigned. These tables do not hold every clone; where another copy was compared, an unresolved V gene accounts for under half, and the others remain unexplained. D and trimming were read from the DNA, whereas the V and J calls and clone size are those reported in that table. The sample table contains 600,000 or so clones; only one count was recorded for around an eighth of them. More than 0.09% of the sample is in the top ten clones.

Each donor gave one peripheral blood draw, averaging approximately 120 mL, which was collected into heparinised tubes. A BD FACSAria II was used to sort naive, central memory, regulatory and stem cell-like memory CD4+ T cells with a panel that included CD45RO, CCR7, CD25, CD127, CD95 and CD27. All sorted populations exceeded 95% purity. PBMCs were separated immediately by Lymphoprep density gradient centrifugation and were stained directly, without being cultured. Samples were stained and sorted in pairs, with one healthy donor and one patient per experiment, so that batch effects were minimized. This sample was taken from a study of beta chain features in type 1 diabetes (dated by TCRdb to the late 2010s). For context, the study as a whole: Mean age, gender distribution, total cell number and subset yield did not differ between patients and healthy donors. In the study, recently diagnosed type 1 diabetes patients and matched healthy donors were compared on the TCRB repertoires of their sorted circulating CD4+ T cell subsets. Naive and central memory subsets were obtained from all 30 or so donors, but regulatory and stem cell-like memory subsets were isolated from only 8 patients and 8 healthy donors. Across all samples, some 99 million sorted cells were examined, and cell number per subset correlated strongly with RNA yield.

The full study reports these points: Patients with type 1 diabetes made fewer insertions and deleted more nucleotides at VDJ recombination sites, implying thymic rearrangement abnormalities. Naive, central memory and regulatory TCRB repertoires appeared to be more alike among patients than among healthy donors. Because cDNA rather than genomic DNA was sequenced, highly expressing activated cells could have been over-represented, although no difference in activation and CD3 levels was found between groups. Only small numbers of individuals were included in the HLA sub-analyses, which left unresolved whether HLA type had any influence on TCRB rearrangement. In all four CD4+ subsets, TCRB CDR3 length was moderately but significantly shorter in type 1 diabetes patients. PCR might favor shorter templates, but patient and control samples were amplified and corrected together, so any skew would affect both groups equally.

Sample: naive CD4+ T cells from blood. Sample cell subset or site, as interpreted from the label and publication: true naive CD4+ T cells. The source is a man between 25 and 39 years old with type 1 diabetes.

In nucleotides, the sequence is TGTGCCAGCAGCTTAGCGCAGGATCAGCCCCAGCATTTT. Its coded protein is CASSLAQDQPQHF. The chain uses TRBV11-1 and TRBJ1-5, with no reliable assignment of the D segment. The trim is 0 bases for V and 5 bases for J, with a gap of 5 bases between the germline ends. The germline V gene (reference sequence) sets CDR1 to SGHAT and CDR2 to FQDESV. The CDR3 numbers 13 residues from cysteine through phenylalanine. Only CDR3 DNA is held: 39 bases, read in frame from base 1. Extended through the reference TRBV11-1 and TRBJ1-5 proteins, this CDR3 yields the full variable domain: EAEVAQSPRYKITEKSQAVAFWCDPISGHATLYWYRQILGQGPELLVQFQDESVVDDSQLPKDRFSAERLKGVDSTLKIQPAELGDSAMYLCASSLAQDQPQHFGDGTRLSIL.